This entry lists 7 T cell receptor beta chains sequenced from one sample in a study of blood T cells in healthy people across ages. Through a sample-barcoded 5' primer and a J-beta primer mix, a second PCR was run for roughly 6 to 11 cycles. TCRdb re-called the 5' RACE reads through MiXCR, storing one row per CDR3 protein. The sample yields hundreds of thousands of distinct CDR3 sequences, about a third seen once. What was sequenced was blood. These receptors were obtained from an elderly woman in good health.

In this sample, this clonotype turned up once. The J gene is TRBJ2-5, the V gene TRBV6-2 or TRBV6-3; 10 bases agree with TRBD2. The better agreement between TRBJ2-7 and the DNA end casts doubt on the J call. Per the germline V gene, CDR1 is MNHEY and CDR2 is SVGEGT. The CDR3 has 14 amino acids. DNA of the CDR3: TGTGCCAGCAGTTACCCGACTAGCGGGCACGAGCAGTACTTC. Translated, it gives CASSYPTSGHEQYF.

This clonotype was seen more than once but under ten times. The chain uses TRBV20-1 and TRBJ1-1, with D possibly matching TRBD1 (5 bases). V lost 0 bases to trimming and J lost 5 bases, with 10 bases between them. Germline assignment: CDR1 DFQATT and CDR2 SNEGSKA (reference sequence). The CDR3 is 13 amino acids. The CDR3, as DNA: TGCAGTGCTAGAGAGGGGGGACCGACTGAAGCTTTCTTT. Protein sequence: CSAREGGPTEAFF.

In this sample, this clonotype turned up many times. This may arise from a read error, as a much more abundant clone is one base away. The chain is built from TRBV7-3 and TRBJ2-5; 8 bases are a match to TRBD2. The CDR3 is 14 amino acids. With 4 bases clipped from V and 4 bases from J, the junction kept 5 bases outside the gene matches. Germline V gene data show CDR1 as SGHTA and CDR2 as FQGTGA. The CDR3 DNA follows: TGTGCCAGCAGCTGTGGCGCGGGAGGAGAGACCCAGTACTTC. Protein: CASSCGAGGETQYF.

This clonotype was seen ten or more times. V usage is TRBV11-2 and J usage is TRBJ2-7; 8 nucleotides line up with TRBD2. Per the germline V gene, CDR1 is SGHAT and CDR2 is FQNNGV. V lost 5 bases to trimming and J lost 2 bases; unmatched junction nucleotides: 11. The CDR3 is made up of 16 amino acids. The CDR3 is CASSTRGGRWTYEQYF. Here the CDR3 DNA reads TGTGCCAGCAGCACCCGGGGGGGTCGATGGACCTACGAGCAGTACTTC.

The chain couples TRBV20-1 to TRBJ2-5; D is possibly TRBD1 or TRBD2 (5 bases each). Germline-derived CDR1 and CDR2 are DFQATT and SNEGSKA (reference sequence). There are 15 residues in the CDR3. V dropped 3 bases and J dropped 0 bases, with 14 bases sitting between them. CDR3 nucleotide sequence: TGCAGTGCTAGTGGGGACCTGGTGTACCAAGAGACCCAGTACTTC. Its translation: CSASGDLVYQETQYF.

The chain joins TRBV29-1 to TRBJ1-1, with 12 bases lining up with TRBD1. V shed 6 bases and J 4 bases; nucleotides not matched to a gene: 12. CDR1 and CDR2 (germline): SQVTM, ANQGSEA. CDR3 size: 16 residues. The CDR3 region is CSVLGGTGGAGTEAFF. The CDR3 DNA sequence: TGCAGCGTCCTGGGAGGGACAGGGGGCGCGGGCACTGAAGCTTTCTTT.

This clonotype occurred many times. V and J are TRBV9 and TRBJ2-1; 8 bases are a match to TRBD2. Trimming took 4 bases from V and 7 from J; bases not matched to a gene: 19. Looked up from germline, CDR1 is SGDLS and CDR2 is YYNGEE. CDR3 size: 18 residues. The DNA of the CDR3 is TGTGCCAGCAGCCCCCGTGGGCGGGGGGCCTCCCCGATAAATGAGCAGTTCTTC. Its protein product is CASSPRGRGASPINEQFF.